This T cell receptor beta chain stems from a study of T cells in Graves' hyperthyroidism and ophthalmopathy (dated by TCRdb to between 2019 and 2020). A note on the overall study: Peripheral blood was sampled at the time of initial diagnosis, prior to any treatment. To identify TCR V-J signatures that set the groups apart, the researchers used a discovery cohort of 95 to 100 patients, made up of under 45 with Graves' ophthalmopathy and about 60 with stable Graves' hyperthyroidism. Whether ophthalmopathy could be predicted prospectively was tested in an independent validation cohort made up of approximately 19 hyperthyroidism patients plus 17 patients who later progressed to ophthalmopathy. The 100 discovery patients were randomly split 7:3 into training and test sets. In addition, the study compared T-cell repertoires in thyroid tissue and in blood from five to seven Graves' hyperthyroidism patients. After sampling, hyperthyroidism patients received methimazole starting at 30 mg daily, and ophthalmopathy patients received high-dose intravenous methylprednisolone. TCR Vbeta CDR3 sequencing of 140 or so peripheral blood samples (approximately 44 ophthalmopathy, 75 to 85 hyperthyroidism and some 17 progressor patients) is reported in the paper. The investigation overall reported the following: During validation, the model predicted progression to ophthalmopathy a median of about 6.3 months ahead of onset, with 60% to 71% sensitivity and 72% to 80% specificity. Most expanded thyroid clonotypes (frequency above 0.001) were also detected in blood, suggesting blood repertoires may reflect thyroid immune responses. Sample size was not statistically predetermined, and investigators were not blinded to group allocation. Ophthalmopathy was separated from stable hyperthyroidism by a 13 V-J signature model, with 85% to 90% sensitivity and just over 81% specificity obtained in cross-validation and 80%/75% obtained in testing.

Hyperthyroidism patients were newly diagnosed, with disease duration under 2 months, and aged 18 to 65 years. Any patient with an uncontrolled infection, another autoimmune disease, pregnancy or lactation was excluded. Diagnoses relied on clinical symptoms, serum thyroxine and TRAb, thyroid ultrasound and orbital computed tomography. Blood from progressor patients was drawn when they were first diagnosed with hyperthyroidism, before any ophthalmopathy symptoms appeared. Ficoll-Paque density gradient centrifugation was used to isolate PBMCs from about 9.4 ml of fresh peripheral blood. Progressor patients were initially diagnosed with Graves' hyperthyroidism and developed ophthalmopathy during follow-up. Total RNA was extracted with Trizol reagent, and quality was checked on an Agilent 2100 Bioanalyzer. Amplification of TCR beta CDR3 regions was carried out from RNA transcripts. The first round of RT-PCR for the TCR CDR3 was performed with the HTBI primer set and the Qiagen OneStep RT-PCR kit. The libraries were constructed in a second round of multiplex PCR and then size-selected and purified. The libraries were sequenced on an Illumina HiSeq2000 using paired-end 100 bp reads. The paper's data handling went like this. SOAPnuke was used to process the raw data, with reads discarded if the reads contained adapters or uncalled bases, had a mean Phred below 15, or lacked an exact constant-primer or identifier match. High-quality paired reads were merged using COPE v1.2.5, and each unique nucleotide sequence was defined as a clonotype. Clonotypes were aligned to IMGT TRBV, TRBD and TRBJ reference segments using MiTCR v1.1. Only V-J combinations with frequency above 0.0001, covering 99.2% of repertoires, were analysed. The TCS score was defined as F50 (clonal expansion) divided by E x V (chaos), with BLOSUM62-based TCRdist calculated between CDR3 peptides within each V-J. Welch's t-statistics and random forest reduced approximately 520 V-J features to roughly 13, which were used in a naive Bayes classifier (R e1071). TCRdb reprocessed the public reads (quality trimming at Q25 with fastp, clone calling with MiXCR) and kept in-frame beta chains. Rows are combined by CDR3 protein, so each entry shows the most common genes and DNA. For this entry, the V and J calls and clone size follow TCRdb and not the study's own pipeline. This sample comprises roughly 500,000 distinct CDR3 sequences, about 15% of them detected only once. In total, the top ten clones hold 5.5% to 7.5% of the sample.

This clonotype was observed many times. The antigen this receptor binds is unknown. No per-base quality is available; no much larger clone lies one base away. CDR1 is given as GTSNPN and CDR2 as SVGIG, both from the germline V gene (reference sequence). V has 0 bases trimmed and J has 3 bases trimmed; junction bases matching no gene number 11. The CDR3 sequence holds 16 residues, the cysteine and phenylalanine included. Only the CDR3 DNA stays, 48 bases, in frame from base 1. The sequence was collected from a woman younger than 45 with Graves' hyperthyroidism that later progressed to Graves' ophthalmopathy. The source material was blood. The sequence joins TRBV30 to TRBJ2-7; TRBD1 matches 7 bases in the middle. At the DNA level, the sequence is TGTGCCTGGAGTGTACTCCGGGACAGTTGGGGCTACGAGCAGTACTTC. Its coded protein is CAWSVLRDSWGYEQYF.